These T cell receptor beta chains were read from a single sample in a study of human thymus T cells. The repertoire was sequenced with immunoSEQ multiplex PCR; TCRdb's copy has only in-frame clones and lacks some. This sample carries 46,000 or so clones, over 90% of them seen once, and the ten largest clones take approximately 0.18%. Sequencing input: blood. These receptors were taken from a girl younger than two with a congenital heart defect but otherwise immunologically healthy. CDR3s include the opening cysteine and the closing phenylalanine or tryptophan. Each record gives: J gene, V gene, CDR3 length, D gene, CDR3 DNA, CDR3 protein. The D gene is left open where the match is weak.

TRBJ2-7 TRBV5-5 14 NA TGTGCCAGCAGCTTGCTCGGGCATCCCTACGAGCAGTACTTC CASSLLGHPYEQYF
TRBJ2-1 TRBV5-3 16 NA TGTGCCAGAAGCTTAATGGAAGGGGAAACCTACAATGAGCAGTTCTTC CARSLMEGETYNEQFF
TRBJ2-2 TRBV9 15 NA TGTGCCAGCAGCGTAGAATTGGAGGGTACCGGGGAGCTGTTTTTT CASSVELEGTGELFF
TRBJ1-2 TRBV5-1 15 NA TGCGCCAGCAGCTTCGGGCGGGGGCCCCTCTATGGCTACACCTTC CASSFGRGPLYGYTF
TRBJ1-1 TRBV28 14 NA TGTGCCAGCATCCTGACAGCCTTGAACACTGAAGCTTTCTTT CASILTALNTEAFF
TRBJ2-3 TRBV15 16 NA TGTGCCACCAGCAGAGGCCCAGGGACTAGCACAGATACGCAGTATTTT CATSRGPGTSTDTQYF
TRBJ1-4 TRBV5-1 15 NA TGCGCCAGCAGCCCGGGCGGGGGGCCGAATGAAAAACTGTTTTTT CASSPGGGPNEKLFF
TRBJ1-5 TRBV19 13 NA TGTGCCAGTAGTATAGTGTTGAATCAGCCCCAGCATTTT CASSIVLNQPQHF
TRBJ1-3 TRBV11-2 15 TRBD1 TGTGCCAGCAGCTCCGACGGGACAGAAGGAAACACCATATATTTT CASSSDGTEGNTIYF
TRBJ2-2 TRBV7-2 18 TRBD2 TGTGCCAGCAGCTTTCTTAGCGGGAGAAAAGTTGGGACCGGGGAGCTGTTTTTT CASSFLSGRKVGTGELFF
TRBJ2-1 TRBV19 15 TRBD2 TGTGCCAGCTATGGGACTAGCGGGTTCAACAATGAGCAGTTCTTC CASYGTSGFNNEQFF
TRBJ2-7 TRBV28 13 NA TGTGCCAGCAACGAGGGGGGGAGGTACGAGCAGTACTTC CASNEGGRYEQYF
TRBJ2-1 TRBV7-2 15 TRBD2 TGTGCCAGCAGCTTAGGGACTAGCGGGAGCAATGAGCAGTTCTTC CASSLGTSGSNEQFF
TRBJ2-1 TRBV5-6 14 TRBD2 TGTGCCAGCAGCCCGCTGCGGGGGGGTGGTGAGCAGTTCTTC CASSPLRGGGEQFF
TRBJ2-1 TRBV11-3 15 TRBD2 TGTGCCAGCAGCCCGGGACTAGCGGCCTACAATGAGCAGTTCTTC CASSPGLAAYNEQFF
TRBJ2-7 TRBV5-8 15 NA TGTGCCAGCAGCTTGGTCGCCGCTGGGGTCTACGAGCAGTACTTC CASSLVAAGVYEQYF
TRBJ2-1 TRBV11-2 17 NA TGTGCCAGCAGCTTAAGAGACTACTCACGCTCCTACAATGAGCAGTTCTTC CASSLRDYSRSYNEQFF
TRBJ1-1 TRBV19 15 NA TGTGCCAGTAGTAATGTCCAGACACTGAACACTGAAGCTTTCTTT CASSNVQTLNTEAFF
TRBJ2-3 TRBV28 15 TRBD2 TGTGCCAGCAGTTTACTAGCGGGATCGACAGATACGCAGTATTTT CASSLLAGSTDTQYF
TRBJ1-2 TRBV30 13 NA TGTGCCTACACCCGGGACCGGAACTATGGCTACACCTTC CAYTRDRNYGYTF
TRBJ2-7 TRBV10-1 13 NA TGCGCCAGCAGTGAGCACTTAGACTACGAGCAGTACTTC CASSEHLDYEQYF
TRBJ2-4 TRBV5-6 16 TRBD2 TGTGCCAGCACGGGACTAGGGGTTCGGGCCAAAAACATTCAGTACTTC CASTGLGVRAKNIQYF
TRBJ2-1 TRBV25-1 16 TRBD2 TGTGCCAGCAGTGGAGGGAGGACTAGCGGCTACAATGAGCAGTTCTTC CASSGGRTSGYNEQFF
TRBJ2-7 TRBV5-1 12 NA TGCGCCAGCAGCATGGGGGACTGGTATCGGTACTTC CASSMGDWYRYF
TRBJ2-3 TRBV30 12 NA TGTGCCAAGGGACCTCCAGCAGATACGCAGTATTTT CAKGPPADTQYF
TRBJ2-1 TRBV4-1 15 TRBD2 TGCGCCAGCAGCCAAGATCTAGCGGGAGGGCCTGAGCAGTTCTTC CASSQDLAGGPEQFF
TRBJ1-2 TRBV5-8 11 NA TGTGCCAGCAGCTTGGAACGTGGCTACACCTTC CASSLERGYTF
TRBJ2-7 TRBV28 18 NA TGTGCCAGCAGCCTTAGGGTCTGGAGGACAGCCGCACCCTACGAGCAGTACTTC CASSLRVWRTAAPYEQYF
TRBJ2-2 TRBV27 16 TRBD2 TGTGCCAGCAGTTTATCGGCGGGAGAGGCATCCGGGGAGCTGTTTTTT CASSLSAGEASGELFF